The sequence of this TCR beta chain was determined in a study of blood T cell repertoires in COVID-19. On the study more broadly: Acute and convalescent COVID-19 samples came from the United States, Italy and Spain. PBMCs, B-cell-depleted T cells, or T cells were the source of the cDNA or gDNA that made up the material.

There are 15 residues in the CDR3. In the study's own analysis: Amplification of reference gene primers was used by the study to estimate nucleated cell counts. The assay was immunoSEQ multiplex PCR, and TCRdb's table has in-frame clones only and misses some. V and J calls plus clone size are reproduced from that table; the DNA served to infer D and trimming. The data contain hundreds of thousands of clones, 70% to 90% of them singletons. V is TRBV1 and J is TRBJ2-1; the table assigns TRBD2, which was not confirmed against the DNA. TRBV1 is labeled a pseudogene. The sample consisted of peripheral blood. This sequence was found in a woman in her late teens or twenties who had recovered from COVID-19. The CDR3 sequence: CTSSQTSLSYNEQFF. In nucleotides, the CDR3 is TGCACCAGCAGCCAAACTTCCCTTTCCTACAATGAGCAGTTCTTC.